Shown below are 24 T cell receptor beta chains from a single sample sequenced in a study of spatial heterogeneity in lung cancer. A single record per CDR3 protein comes from TCRdb applying MiXCR to the 5' RACE reads. The sample lists tens of thousands of distinct CDR3 sequences, roughly an eighth occurring once. Time point of the sample: sample taken at primary tumor resection. Sequencing of whole RNA from tumor, nontumor lung or frozen PBMC involved no sorting. Sequencing used PBMCs, obtained at surgery. Receptors originate from a male donor with early-stage non-small cell lung cancer.

J is TRBJ1-1 and V is TRBV5-1; D unclear. The germline V gene has CDR1 SGHRS and CDR2 YFSETQ. Trimming shortened V by 4 bases and J by 0 bases, and 7 bases separated the two germline ends. The CDR3 length is 13 residues. The CDR3 nucleotides are TGCGCCAGCAGCAAAGACCTGAACACTGAAGCTTTCTTT. It codes for CASSKDLNTEAFF.

J is TRBJ2-7 and V is TRBV12-3 or TRBV12-4; perhaps TRBD2 as D (6 bases). The CDR3 spans 14 residues. V lost 5 bases and J lost 6, with 17 bases in between. CDR3 bases: TGTGCCAGCAGTGGAGGGACGAGTTCTTCCGAGCAGTACTTC. Protein: CASSGGTSSSEQYF.

This clonotype was seen a handful of times. DNA of the CDR3: TGCAGCGTTGTGATAGCGAACAATGAGCAGTTCTTC. This translates into CSVVIANNEQFF. V is TRBV29-1 and J is TRBJ2-1; D is perhaps TRBD2 (5 bases). V lost 4 bases, J lost 5 bases, and 9 bases lay in between. The germline V gene has CDR1 SQVTM and CDR2 ANQGSEA. CDR3 length equals 12 residues.

The count of this clonotype is one. The chain joins TRBV2 to TRBJ2-7, with D possibly being TRBD1 or TRBD2 (5 bases each). Germline CDR1 and CDR2: SNHLY and FYNNEI. V lost 8 bases and J 5 bases, leaving 7 bases between the germline ends. This CDR3 comprises 10 residues. CDR3 in amino acids: CASVGDEQYF. CDR3 nucleotides: TGTGCCAGCGTGGGGGACGAGCAGTACTTC.

The chain joins TRBV7-9 to TRBJ2-7, with D possibly matching TRBD1 (5 bases). Germline V gene lookup returns CDR1 SEHNR and CDR2 FQNEAQ (reference sequence). The length of the CDR3 is 12 residues. Trimming removed 8 bases from V and 1 base from J, with 9 bases in between. DNA for the CDR3: TGTGCCAGCTCACAGGCTTCCTACGAGCAGTACTTC. This encodes CASSQASYEQYF.

The J gene is TRBJ1-1, the V gene TRBV12-3 or TRBV12-4; D remains ambiguous. This CDR3 is 11 amino acids long. The V end was cut by 4 bases, the J end by 7 bases, with 7 bases between. DNA for the CDR3: TGTGCCAGCAGTTCCAGCTTTGAAGCTTTCTTT. This codes for CASSSSFEAFF.

The chain is built from TRBV5-1 and TRBJ1-1; D is ambiguous. Germline loops: CDR1 SGHRS, CDR2 YFSETQ. This CDR3 region has 15 residues. The V gene lost 1 base and the J gene lost 0 bases, with 10 bases spanning the gap. CDR3 sequence (DNA): TGCGCCAGCAGCTTGACAGCTCTGGTGAACACTGAAGCTTTCTTT. Translating it yields CASSLTALVNTEAFF.

The chain couples TRBV29-1 to TRBJ2-7, with a weak D call TRBD2 (7 bases). Trimming removed 6 bases at V and 3 bases at J, with 21 bases between. Germline lookup yields CDR1 SQVTM and CDR2 ANQGSEA. This CDR3 has 15 amino acids. The CDR3 loop is CSVGALGGWNYEQYF. DNA of the CDR3: TGCAGCGTGGGGGCCCTGGGGGGGTGGAACTACGAGCAGTACTTC.

The V and J genes are TRBV10-3 and TRBJ2-1; D might be TRBD1 (5 bases). The germline V gene has CDR1 ENHRY and CDR2 SYGVKD. This CDR3 region has 12 residues. Trimming took 6 bases from V and 6 from J, leaving 9 bases between them. The chain's CDR3 is CAIRTDFNEQFF. DNA of the CDR3: TGTGCCATCAGGACAGACTTCAATGAGCAGTTCTTC.

CDR3 in amino acids: CSVPSGTGELFF. CDR3 DNA: TGCAGCGTTCCTTCGGGCACCGGGGAGCTGTTTTTT. The chain carries TRBV29-1 and TRBJ2-2; D uncertain. Germline V gene lookup returns CDR1 SQVTM and CDR2 ANQGSEA. CDR3 size: 12 residues. V was trimmed by 5 bases and J by 4 bases, leaving 8 bases between them.

CDR3 in amino acids: CSVARTSGTSSYEQYF. CDR3 bases: TGCAGCGTTGCCAGGACTAGCGGGACCTCCTCCTACGAGCAGTACTTC. The genes are TRBV29-1 and TRBJ2-7, with TRBD2 identical over 12 bases. Germline CDR1 SQVTM, CDR2 ANQGSEA. There are 16 residues in the CDR3. The V gene end was trimmed by 4 bases and the J gene end by 0 bases; junction bases not matched to a gene: 7.

The chain uses TRBV12-3 or TRBV12-4 and TRBJ2-1; TRBD2 is a possible D gene (6 bases). The CDR3 extends over 16 amino acids. Between the trimmed V and J ends, which lost 2 bases and 6 bases, there was a span of 17 bases. Here the CDR3 reads CASSLPVGGASNEQFF. CDR3 nucleotides: TGTGCCAGCAGTTTACCGGTGGGCGGGGCCAGCAATGAGCAGTTCTTC.

The chain uses TRBV4-1 and TRBJ2-7; TRBD1 agrees at 9 bases. Germline-derived CDR1 and CDR2 are MGHRA and YSYEKL. This CDR3 comprises 15 residues. Unmatched junction bases numbered 10, after V lost 5 bases and J lost 5 bases. The CDR3 nucleotides read TGCGCCAGCAGCAGAACCGGACAGGGGAGCGACGAGCAGTACTTC. It is translated as CASSRTGQGSDEQYF.

The rearrangement joins TRBV12-3 or TRBV12-4 to TRBJ2-5; tentatively, D is TRBD1 or TRBD2 (5 bases each). The CDR3 is made up of 14 amino acids. V lost 5 bases and J 2 bases, leaving 12 bases between the germline ends. The CDR3 nucleotides are TGTGCCAGCAGTCTCCCGGGACCGCAAGAGACCCAGTACTTC. Protein product: CASSLPGPQETQYF.

V gene TRBV11-2 combines with J gene TRBJ2-5, with unresolved D. The CDR3 has 13 amino acids. Germline lookup yields CDR1 SGHAT and CDR2 FQNNGV. With 3 bases removed from V and 0 bases from J, the gap between germline ends came to 5 bases. In nucleotides, the CDR3 is TGTGCCAGCAGCTTCGGAGACCAAGAGACCCAGTACTTC. Translation: CASSFGDQETQYF.

In this sample, this clonotype turned up many times. The genes are TRBV20-1 and TRBJ2-3; 9 bases are a match to TRBD2. The V segment lost 0 bases and the J segment 4 bases; nucleotides outside the gene matches: 5. This CDR3 spans 15 amino acids. Germline V lookup: CDR1 DFQATT, CDR2 SNEGSKA (reference sequence). The CDR3 loop reads CSAREIAGVADTQYF. DNA of the CDR3: TGCAGTGCTAGAGAAATAGCGGGAGTTGCAGATACGCAGTATTTT.

The V gene is TRBV19, the J gene TRBJ2-1; 10 bases line up with TRBD2. The CDR3 extends over 17 amino acids. After removal of 7 bases from V and 4 bases from J, the junction contained 13 bases not matched to a gene. CDR1 is LNHDA and CDR2 is SQIVND in the germline V gene (reference sequence). As DNA, the CDR3 is TGTGCCAGTAACAGAGGAGCGGGAGGGCCTAGTTACAATGAGCAGTTCTTC. Its translation: CASNRGAGGPSYNEQFF.

This clonotype was seen many times. The chain carries TRBV7-2 and TRBJ2-1, with TRBD2 matching 9 bases. CDR3 length: 15 residues. V was clipped by 7 bases and J by 4 bases; unmatched bases: 8. Germline V gene lookup returns CDR1 SGHTA and CDR2 FQGNSA. CDR3 coding DNA: TGTGCCAGCACTTCCACTAGCGGGTTTTACAATGAGCAGTTCTTC. This gives the protein CASTSTSGFYNEQFF.

The chain carries TRBV19 and TRBJ2-5; D is possibly TRBD2 (5 bases). The CDR3 spans 12 residues. Germline V lookup: CDR1 LNHDA, CDR2 SQIVND (reference sequence). V lost 4 bases and J lost 4, with 7 bases in between. The CDR3 sequence is CASSTGRETQYF. DNA for the CDR3: TGTGCCAGTAGTACGGGAAGAGAGACCCAGTACTTC. Complete variable domain (other parts from reference TRBV19 and TRBJ2-5): DGGITQSPKYLFRKEGQNVTLSCEQNLNHDAMYWYRQDPGQGLRLIYYSQIVNDFQKGDIAEGYSVSREKKESFPLTVTSAQKNPTAFYLCASSTGRETQYFGPGTRLLVL.

This sequence joins TRBV19 and TRBJ1-5; D is ambiguous. The CDR3 totals 13 residues. V lost 2 bases to trimming and J lost 5 bases, with 7 bases between them. Germline V gives CDR1 LNHDA, CDR2 SQIVND (reference sequence). CDR3 nucleotides: TGTGCCAGTAGTATAAACAGCTATCAGCCCCAGCATTTT. Protein sequence: CASSINSYQPQHF.

This clonotype has more than one count but fewer than ten. The chain couples TRBV2 to TRBJ2-7; 14 nucleotides line up with TRBD2. The CDR3 is made up of 15 amino acids. The junction had 6 bases not matched to a gene; V was cut back by 7 bases and J by 4 bases. Germline CDR1 SNHLY, CDR2 FYNNEI. CDR3 amino acids: CASNGLAGGKYEQYF. CDR3 bases: TGTGCCAGCAATGGACTAGCGGGAGGTAAATACGAGCAGTACTTC.

The chain recombines TRBV10-1 with TRBJ2-1; TRBD2 aligns across 7 bases. CDR1 and CDR2 (germline): WNHNN, SYGVQD (reference sequence). Trimming at V came to 0 bases and at J to 5 bases, leaving 7 bases not matched to a gene. The CDR3 runs 16 residues. CDR3: CASSESRASGNNEQFF. In DNA form, the CDR3 reads TGCGCCAGCAGTGAGTCCCGGGCTAGCGGAAACAATGAGCAGTTCTTC.

This clonotype was seen more than once but under ten times. CDR3 DNA sequence: TGTGCCAGCAGTATATATCGGGAGCAGTTCTTC. This translates into CASSIYREQFF. V is TRBV6-6 and J is TRBJ2-1; D gene ambiguous. Per the germline V gene, CDR1 is MNHNY and CDR2 is SVGAGI (reference sequence). Trimming took off 5 bases at V and 10 bases at J, with 9 bases between the two ends. The CDR3 extends over 11 amino acids.

This clonotype has more than one count but fewer than ten. The rearrangement links TRBV5-5 to TRBJ1-4, with D hard to call. The V end lost 4 bases, the J end lost 7 bases, and 14 bases lay between the germline ends. Germline-derived CDR1 and CDR2 are SGHKS and YYEKEE (reference sequence). The CDR3 is 14 residues long. CDR3 amino acids: CASSLESESEKLFF. For the CDR3, the DNA is TGTGCCAGCAGCCTCGAGAGTGAGAGTGAAAAACTGTTTTTT.